The present T cell receptor (beta chain) was sequenced within a study of blood T cell repertoires in COVID-19. On the study more broadly: The United States, Italy and Spain supplied acute and convalescent COVID-19 samples. The analysed material was cDNA or gDNA that came from T cells, B-cell-depleted T cells, or PBMCs.

Authors' processing steps: Estimated nucleated cell counts came from reference gene primer amplification. Sequencing used immunoSEQ multiplex PCR; TCRdb keeps in-frame clones, though not all of them. V, J and clone size are taken as reported in that table, and D and trimming were inferred from the DNA itself. The sample yields approximately 170,000 clones, over 65% seen once. Germline V gene lookup returns CDR1 MDHEN and CDR2 SYDVKM. The CDR3 totals 14 residues. The V segment lost 6 bases and the J segment 12 bases; nucleotides outside the gene matches: 6. The chain has TRBV28 and TRBJ2-1, with 15 nucleotides matching TRBD2. The sequencing input was peripheral blood. The clonotype originates from a woman older than 75 with acute or convalescent COVID-19. CDR3: CASSSGLAGGVQFF. CDR3 in DNA: TGTGCCAGCAGCTCGGGACTAGCGGGAGGTGTGCAGTTCTTC.